These 19 T cell receptor beta chains originate from one sample sequenced in a study of OX40 agonist ivuxolimab in advanced cancers. Some clones are missing from TCRdb's copy, which holds only in-frame ones; the method was immunoSEQ multiplex PCR. Here the sample spans 100,000 or so clones, approximately 90% being singletons. Sequenced material: CD4+ or CD8+ T cells sorted from blood, taken in a trial of the OX40 agonist ivuxolimab. These receptors came from an adult with an advanced solid tumor such as melanoma, head and neck, liver or kidney cancer.

The chain recombines TRBV27 with TRBJ1-2; 8 nucleotides line up with TRBD1. With 5 bases clipped from V and 0 bases from J, the junction kept 8 bases outside the gene matches. The CDR3 sequence is 16 residues long. Germline V lookup: CDR1 MNHEY, CDR2 SMNVEV (reference sequence). CDR3 bases: TGTGCCAGCAGTCCGGACAGGGCCCCTACTAACTATGGCTACACCTTC. Amino acids: CASSPDRAPTNYGYTF.

The chain uses TRBV19 and TRBJ1-5, with a weak D call TRBD1 (5 bases). V lost 7 bases and J lost 6, with 16 bases in between. Germline V gene sequence: CDR1 LNHDA, CDR2 SQIVND (reference sequence). This CDR3 spans 14 amino acids. The CDR3 DNA is TGTGCCAGTACCGACAGAGAGGGGATTCAGCCCCAGCATTTT. Its translation is CASTDREGIQPQHF.

CDR3 protein: CASSLLYSLASDNEQFF. Here the CDR3 DNA reads TGTGCCAGCAGTTTATTATACTCTCTGGCGTCCGACAATGAGCAGTTCTTC. The chain links TRBV27 to TRBJ2-1; D is undetermined. This CDR3 has 17 residues. Trimming shortened V by 1 base and J by 5 bases, and 18 bases separated the two germline ends. Germline V gene lookup returns CDR1 MNHEY and CDR2 SMNVEV (reference sequence).

The rearrangement uses TRBV19 and TRBJ1-5; D is ambiguous. The CDR3 is 14 residues long. The ends were cut back, 5 bases at V and 4 bases at J, with 12 bases in the middle. Germline lookup yields CDR1 LNHDA and CDR2 SQIVND (reference sequence). DNA of the CDR3: TGTGCCAGTAGTGCAGACATAGATAATCAGCCCCAGCATTTT. This translates into CASSADIDNQPQHF. Based on the CDR3 plus reference TRBV19 and TRBJ1-5, the full variable domain is DGGITQSPKYLFRKEGQNVTLSCEQNLNHDAMYWYRQDPGQGLRLIYYSQIVNDFQKGDIAEGYSVSREKKESFPLTVTSAQKNPTAFYLCASSADIDNQPQHFGDGTRLSIL.

The chain combines TRBV6-6 with TRBJ1-4, with D perhaps matching TRBD1 (5 bases). V gave up 5 bases and J gave up 5 bases, with 12 bases separating them. In germline, CDR1 is MNHNY, CDR2 SVGAGI (reference sequence). The CDR3 runs to 14 residues. The CDR3 region is CASSPVGPNEKLFF. CDR3 nucleotides: TGTGCCAGCAGTCCAGTGGGGCCGAATGAAAAACTGTTTTTT.

The rearrangement uses TRBV7-6 and TRBJ2-5; 10 nucleotides agree with TRBD1. Losses at the gene ends were 2 bases for V and 5 bases for J; bases not matched to a gene: 8. In germline, CDR1 is SGHVS, CDR2 FNYEAQ. The CDR3 extends over 16 amino acids. CDR3 DNA sequence: TGTGCCAGCAGCTTACCACGACAGGGGGCCTGGGAGACCCAGTACTTC. Its protein product is CASSLPRQGAWETQYF.

The chain has TRBV7-6 and TRBJ2-3; no firm D call. Germline V lookup: CDR1 SGHVS, CDR2 FNYEAQ. This CDR3 spans 14 amino acids. The V end was cut by 2 bases, the J end by 0 bases, with 6 bases between. CDR3 region: CASSLSISTDTQYF. The CDR3 DNA reads as TGTGCCAGCAGCTTAAGCATTAGCACAGATACGCAGTATTTT.

CDR3 nucleotides: TGCAGCGCACTAGCGGGGTACAATGAGCAGTTCTTC. Protein sequence: CSALAGYNEQFF. This chain joins TRBV29-1 and TRBJ2-1, with 10 bases aligning to TRBD2. Germline CDR1 reads SQVTM; CDR2 reads ANQGSEA. The CDR3 has 12 amino acids. Trimming at V came to 7 bases and at J to 4 bases, leaving 1 base not matched to a gene.

The chain couples TRBV15 to TRBJ2-3, with D unclear. Germline V gene data show CDR1 as LNHNV and CDR2 as YYDKDF (reference sequence). The CDR3 is 12 residues long. Trimming took off 5 bases at V and 0 bases at J, with 3 bases between the two ends. The CDR3 DNA follows: TGTGCCACCAGCCCCAGCACAGATACGCAGTATTTT. Translation: CATSPSTDTQYF.

The chain is built from TRBV19 and TRBJ1-5; D is ambiguous. This CDR3 contains 13 residues. Trimming shortened V by 8 bases and J by 0 bases, and 8 bases separated the two germline ends. The germline V gene has CDR1 LNHDA and CDR2 SQIVND (reference sequence). The CDR3 DNA reads TGTGCCAGTTGTACCTATAGCAATCAGCCCCAGCATTTT. Amino acids: CASCTYSNQPQHF.

The rearrangement joins TRBV27 to TRBJ2-2, with D unclear. Per germline, CDR1 MNHEY and CDR2 SMNVEV (reference sequence). This CDR3 region has 17 residues. The germline V and J ends were trimmed by 5 bases and 4 bases, with 20 bases remaining between them. In DNA form, the CDR3 reads TGTGCCAGCAGTCCCCCCCCCGCCTCAGCAGGCACCGGGGAGCTGTTTTTT. Translation gives CASSPPPASAGTGELFF.

The table lists this clone with a count of one. This rearrangement joins TRBV4-3 to TRBJ1-2; tentatively, D is TRBD1 (6 bases). This CDR3 comprises 15 residues. Looked up from germline, CDR1 is LGHNA and CDR2 is YSLEER. With 0 bases removed from V and 5 bases from J, the gap between germline ends came to 13 bases. CDR3 region: CASSQDPQGLYGYTF. In nucleotides, the CDR3 is TGCGCCAGCAGCCAAGACCCACAGGGATTGTATGGCTACACCTTC.

The chain recombines TRBV19 with TRBJ1-5; TRBD1 matches at 8 bases. The CDR3 consists of 13 residues. The V gene end was trimmed by 3 bases and the J gene end by 8 bases; junction bases not matched to a gene: 3. Germline V gene lookup returns CDR1 LNHDA and CDR2 SQIVND (reference sequence). CDR3 amino acids: CASSMDREKPQHF. For the CDR3, the DNA is TGTGCCAGTAGTATGGACAGGGAGAAGCCCCAGCATTTT.

The sample holds one count of this clone. The chain links TRBV4-3 to TRBJ2-1; the match to TRBD2 covers 8 bases. This CDR3 contains 16 residues. Germline lookup yields CDR1 LGHNA and CDR2 YSLEER. J lost 7 bases, V lost 1 base, and 9 bases had no gene match. CDR3 sequence: CASSQGDYGGGNEQFF. The CDR3 bases are TGCGCCAGCAGCCAAGGTGACTATGGCGGGGGGAATGAGCAGTTCTTC.

The chain recombines TRBV4-2 with TRBJ2-7; D is possibly TRBD2 (5 bases). CDR3 length equals 16 residues. The germline gives CDR1 LGHNA, CDR2 YNFKEQ. V lost 4 bases to trimming and J lost 0 bases, with 16 bases between them. The CDR3 DNA reads TGTGCCAGCAGCCGACCAGGAGGACTGAGCTCCTACGAGCAGTACTTC. This codes for CASSRPGGLSSYEQYF.

This clone was seen just once. The rearrangement uses TRBV5-1 and TRBJ1-1; TRBD1 matches at 7 bases. Trimming took 4 bases from V and 0 from J; bases not matched to a gene: 3. The CDR3 is made up of 14 amino acids. Germline V gene data show CDR1 as SGHRS and CDR2 as YFSETQ. The CDR3: CASSRQGVNTEAFF. CDR3 in DNA: TGCGCCAGCAGCAGACAGGGTGTGAACACTGAAGCTTTCTTT.

The chain links TRBV7-3 to TRBJ1-1; D not certain. This CDR3 has 13 amino acids. Germline V lookup: CDR1 SGHTA, CDR2 FQGTGA. V lost 6 bases, J lost 3 bases, and 11 bases lay in between. CDR3 loop: CASSISADTEAFF. CDR3 sequence (DNA): TGTGCCAGCAGTATATCGGCAGACACTGAAGCTTTCTTT.

This chain links TRBV4-1 with TRBJ2-1, with TRBD2 identical over 10 bases. The trim removed 4 bases at V and 4 bases at J, leaving 7 bases unmatched. The CDR3 runs to 16 residues. Per germline, CDR1 MGHRA and CDR2 YSYEKL. The CDR3 here is CASSLSLAGAYNEQFF. The CDR3 DNA reads as TGCGCCAGCAGCCTAAGCCTAGCGGGAGCATACAATGAGCAGTTCTTC.

J is TRBJ1-2 and V is TRBV4-3; D perhaps matches TRBD1 (6 bases). V dropped 2 bases and J dropped 3 bases, with 16 bases sitting between them. Germline-derived CDR1 and CDR2 are LGHNA and YSLEER. The CDR3 has 16 amino acids. CDR3 nucleotide sequence: TGCGCCAGCAGCCAAACAGGGTTATCCTATCACTATGGCTACACCTTC. It encodes CASSQTGLSYHYGYTF.